Listed below are T cell receptor beta chains from one sample, sequenced in a study of T cells in Graves' hyperthyroidism and ophthalmopathy. TCRdb passed the multiplex PCR reads through MiXCR, listing each CDR3 protein once. Among around 340,000 distinct CDR3 sequences listed, about a sixth were seen once. The material sequenced was blood. These TCRs come from a woman between 25 and 40 years old with Graves' hyperthyroidism that later progressed to Graves' ophthalmopathy. Each CDR3 is given with its conserved first and last residue. Fields, in order: CDR3 protein, CDR3 DNA, clone size, D gene, V gene, J gene. A D gene is named only where the DNA matches it firmly. Expanded clones are given a class, and other clones once, few, many or no size at all.

cdr3_aa: CASSAPRDRGTDTQYF; cdr3_nt: TGTGCCAGCAGCGCCCCCCGGGACCGTGGCACAGATACGCAGTATTTT; clone_size: many; d_call: -; v_call: TRBV2; j_call: TRBJ2-3
cdr3_aa: CASSEASVGEQFF; cdr3_nt: TGTGCCAGCAGTGAAGCGTCGGTAGGTGAGCAGTTCTTC; clone_size: many; d_call: -; v_call: TRBV6-1; j_call: TRBJ2-1
cdr3_aa: CASSSLLQGAPEKLFF; cdr3_nt: TGTGCCAGCAGCTCTCTATTACAGGGGGCGCCGGAAAAACTGTTTTTT; clone_size: many; d_call: TRBD1; v_call: TRBV7-9; j_call: TRBJ1-4
cdr3_aa: CASSLAGGGADTQYF; cdr3_nt: TGCGCCAGCAGCTTGGCCGGCGGGGGGGCAGATACGCAGTATTTT; clone_size: -; d_call: TRBD2; v_call: TRBV5-1; j_call: TRBJ2-3
cdr3_aa: CASSFVGLTYNEQFF; cdr3_nt: TGTGCCAGCAGCTTTGTAGGATTAACCTACAATGAGCAGTTCTTC; clone_size: many; d_call: -; v_call: TRBV7-2; j_call: TRBJ2-1
cdr3_aa: CASTLTQGTPYNEQFF; cdr3_nt: TGTGCCAGTACCCTCACCCAGGGGACTCCCTACAATGAGCAGTTCTTC; clone_size: many; d_call: -; v_call: TRBV19; j_call: TRBJ2-1
cdr3_aa: CASSPDPKAPQHF; cdr3_nt: TGCGCCAGCAGTCCGGACCCTAAAGCGCCCCAGCATTTT; clone_size: many; d_call: -; v_call: TRBV5-1; j_call: TRBJ1-5
cdr3_aa: CASSETGTTKNIQYF; cdr3_nt: TGTGCCAGTAGTGAAACCGGGACAACTAAAAACATTCAGTACTTC; clone_size: few; d_call: -; v_call: TRBV19; j_call: TRBJ2-4
cdr3_aa: CASSTDGGRISEAFF; cdr3_nt: TGTGCCAGCAGCACCGACGGGGGGAGAATATCTGAAGCTTTCTTT; clone_size: few; d_call: -; v_call: TRBV7-6; j_call: TRBJ1-1
cdr3_aa: CASPSGGSNTGELFF; cdr3_nt: TGTGCCAGCCCTTCGGGAGGTTCGAACACCGGGGAGCTGTTTTTT; clone_size: once; d_call: TRBD2; v_call: TRBV7-8; j_call: TRBJ2-2
cdr3_aa: CASRPRAGSYEQYF; cdr3_nt: TGTGCCAGCAGGCCCAGGGCTGGGTCCTACGAGCAGTACTTC; clone_size: many; d_call: -; v_call: TRBV28; j_call: TRBJ2-7
cdr3_aa: CASSLGHPYEQYF; cdr3_nt: TGTGCCAGCAGCTTAGGACACCCCTACGAGCAGTACTTC; clone_size: many; d_call: -; v_call: TRBV7-9; j_call: TRBJ2-7
cdr3_aa: CASSQEDRSLGEKLFF; cdr3_nt: TGCGCCAGCAGCCAAGAAGACAGGTCTCTAGGGGAAAAACTGTTTTTT; clone_size: -; d_call: -; v_call: TRBV4-1; j_call: TRBJ1-4
cdr3_aa: CASSYGTLDGDGYTF; cdr3_nt: TGTGCCAGCAGTTACGGCACCCTAGATGGAGACGGCTACACCTTC; clone_size: -; d_call: -; v_call: TRBV6-9; j_call: TRBJ1-2
cdr3_aa: CASSFSVLQPQHF; cdr3_nt: TGTGCCAGCAGTTTCTCGGTGTTGCAGCCCCAGCATTTT; clone_size: -; d_call: -; v_call: TRBV28; j_call: TRBJ1-5
cdr3_aa: CASNLQGGHTEAFF; cdr3_nt: TGTGCCAGCAACTTACAGGGAGGGCACACTGAAGCTTTCTTT; clone_size: many; d_call: -; v_call: TRBV6-1; j_call: TRBJ1-1
cdr3_aa: CASSLIPGWETQYF; cdr3_nt: TGTGCCAGCAGTTTAATTCCGGGCTGGGAGACCCAGTACTTC; clone_size: many; d_call: -; v_call: TRBV27; j_call: TRBJ2-5
cdr3_aa: CASSLGGSKNIQYF; cdr3_nt: TGTGCCAGCAGCTTGGGGGGTTCCAAAAACATTCAGTACTTC; clone_size: many; d_call: -; v_call: TRBV5-6; j_call: TRBJ2-4
cdr3_aa: CASSDRLTNEKLFF; cdr3_nt: TGTGCCAGCAGTGACAGACTAACTAATGAAAAACTGTTTTTT; clone_size: many; d_call: -; v_call: TRBV28; j_call: TRBJ1-4
cdr3_aa: CAGGQGGTSGYTF; cdr3_nt: TGTGCCGGCGGGCAGGGAGGGACTAGTGGCTACACCTTC; clone_size: few; d_call: -; v_call: TRBV6-1; j_call: TRBJ1-2
cdr3_aa: CASSSGQLYEQYF; cdr3_nt: TGTGCCAGCAGCTCCGGACAGTTATACGAGCAGTACTTC; clone_size: many; d_call: -; v_call: TRBV11-2; j_call: TRBJ2-7
cdr3_aa: CASSLLTGRGIYNEQFF; cdr3_nt: TGTGCCAGCAGTTTATTGACTGGGCGGGGTATATACAATGAGCAGTTCTTC; clone_size: few; d_call: -; v_call: TRBV27; j_call: TRBJ2-1
cdr3_aa: CASSLQDVSPLHF; cdr3_nt: TGTGCCAGCAGTTTACAGGACGTTTCACCCCTCCACTTT; clone_size: many; d_call: -; v_call: TRBV28; j_call: TRBJ1-6
cdr3_aa: CASSLWQGTEAFF; cdr3_nt: TGTGCCAGCAGTTTATGGCAGGGGACTGAAGCTTTCTTT; clone_size: few; d_call: -; v_call: TRBV27; j_call: TRBJ1-1
cdr3_aa: CASSSDSGGADTQYF; cdr3_nt: TGCGCCAGCAGCTCAGATAGCGGGGGCGCAGATACGCAGTATTTT; clone_size: many; d_call: TRBD2; v_call: TRBV5-1; j_call: TRBJ2-3
cdr3_aa: CASSSQGLTADTQYF; cdr3_nt: TGTGCCAGCAGTTCCCAGGGTTTAACGGCAGATACGCAGTATTTT; clone_size: -; d_call: -; v_call: TRBV27; j_call: TRBJ2-3
cdr3_aa: CASSLFQENEKLFF; cdr3_nt: TGTGCCAGCAGCTTATTTCAGGAGAATGAAAAACTGTTTTTT; clone_size: many; d_call: -; v_call: TRBV7-8; j_call: TRBJ1-4
cdr3_aa: CASSIDASVYSNQPQHF; cdr3_nt: TGTGCCAGTAGTATAGATGCCAGCGTTTATAGCAATCAGCCCCAGCATTTT; clone_size: many; d_call: -; v_call: TRBV19; j_call: TRBJ1-5
cdr3_aa: CASSYPSGEQFF; cdr3_nt: TGTGCCAGCAGTTACCCATCCGGTGAGCAGTTCTTC; clone_size: many; d_call: -; v_call: TRBV28; j_call: TRBJ2-1
cdr3_aa: CASSQRASLTGELFF; cdr3_nt: TGTGCCAGCAGCCAACGTGCCTCACTCACCGGGGAGCTGTTTTTT; clone_size: many; d_call: -; v_call: TRBV3-1; j_call: TRBJ2-2
cdr3_aa: CASCLREANTGELFF; cdr3_nt: TGCGCCAGCTGCTTGCGGGAGGCAAACACCGGGGAGCTGTTTTTT; clone_size: few; d_call: TRBD2; v_call: TRBV4-1; j_call: TRBJ2-2
cdr3_aa: CASSPGLIDIQYF; cdr3_nt: TGTGCCAGCAGCCCAGGACTCATAGACATTCAGTACTTC; clone_size: -; d_call: -; v_call: TRBV11-2; j_call: TRBJ2-4
cdr3_aa: CSANYGDLTLYEQYF; cdr3_nt: TGCAGTGCTAATTATGGAGACCTGACACTCTACGAGCAGTACTTC; clone_size: few; d_call: -; v_call: TRBV20-1; j_call: TRBJ2-7
cdr3_aa: CASSQEAGQGFYGYTF; cdr3_nt: TGTGCCAGCAGCCAAGAAGCAGGACAGGGTTTCTATGGCTACACCTTC; clone_size: -; d_call: TRBD1; v_call: TRBV3-1; j_call: TRBJ1-2
cdr3_aa: CASSSQGIGYEQYF; cdr3_nt: TGTGCCAGCAGCTCCCAGGGGATAGGGTACGAGCAGTACTTC; clone_size: many; d_call: -; v_call: TRBV7-9; j_call: TRBJ2-7
cdr3_aa: CASSQERTGVSYNEQFF; cdr3_nt: TGTGCCAGCAGCCAAGAACGGACAGGGGTTTCCTACAATGAGCAGTTCTTC; clone_size: -; d_call: TRBD1; v_call: TRBV3-1; j_call: TRBJ2-1
cdr3_aa: CASRARGGAQETQYF; cdr3_nt: TGTGCCAGCAGGGCAAGAGGAGGGGCACAAGAGACCCAGTACTTC; clone_size: many; d_call: -; v_call: TRBV2; j_call: TRBJ2-5
cdr3_aa: CASSPRSVADTQYF; cdr3_nt: TGTGCCAGCAGCCCCCGAAGCGTCGCGGATACGCAGTATTTT; clone_size: -; d_call: -; v_call: TRBV11-2; j_call: TRBJ2-3
cdr3_aa: CASSLGGSGSSEQYF; cdr3_nt: TGTGCCAGCAGCTTAGGTGGTAGCGGGAGTTCTGAGCAGTACTTC; clone_size: -; d_call: TRBD2; v_call: TRBV13; j_call: TRBJ2-7
cdr3_aa: CASSPGDRGLYEQYF; cdr3_nt: TGTGCCAGCAGTCCCGGGGACAGGGGTTTGTACGAGCAGTACTTC; clone_size: many; d_call: TRBD1; v_call: TRBV28; j_call: TRBJ2-7
cdr3_aa: CAIGGLAGDRHEQFF; cdr3_nt: TGTGCCATCGGGGGACTAGCGGGAGATCGGCATGAGCAGTTCTTC; clone_size: many; d_call: TRBD2; v_call: TRBV10-3; j_call: TRBJ2-1
cdr3_aa: CASSPSGEADTQYF; cdr3_nt: TGTGCCAGCAGCCCTTCAGGGGAGGCAGATACGCAGTATTTT; clone_size: -; d_call: -; v_call: TRBV7-2; j_call: TRBJ2-3
cdr3_aa: CAATDGGEKLFF; cdr3_nt: TGTGCCGCAACTGACGGGGGTGAAAAACTGTTTTTT; clone_size: many; d_call: -; v_call: TRBV30; j_call: TRBJ1-4
cdr3_aa: CASSLATSEETQYF; cdr3_nt: TGTGCCAGCAGTTTAGCCACTAGCGAGGAGACCCAGTACTTC; clone_size: -; d_call: TRBD2; v_call: TRBV27; j_call: TRBJ2-5
cdr3_aa: CASSSGLAGRSYNEQFF; cdr3_nt: TGTGCCAGCAGCTCGGGACTAGCGGGTAGGTCCTACAATGAGCAGTTCTTC; clone_size: many; d_call: TRBD2; v_call: TRBV7-9; j_call: TRBJ2-1
cdr3_aa: CASSLALAVNEQFF; cdr3_nt: TGTGCCAGCAGCTTAGCACTAGCGGTCAATGAGCAGTTCTTC; clone_size: -; d_call: TRBD2; v_call: TRBV7-2; j_call: TRBJ2-1
cdr3_aa: CAISGTGGISTGELFF; cdr3_nt: TGTGCCATCAGTGGGACAGGGGGCATCTCTACCGGGGAGCTGTTTTTT; clone_size: many; d_call: TRBD1; v_call: TRBV10-3; j_call: TRBJ2-2
cdr3_aa: CASSLVDRGGGYTF; cdr3_nt: TGTGCCAGCAGCTTAGTAGACAGGGGTGGCGGCTACACCTTC; clone_size: many; d_call: TRBD1; v_call: TRBV7-9; j_call: TRBJ1-2
cdr3_aa: CASSVGGLTEQYF; cdr3_nt: TGTGCCAGCAGCGTAGGTGGACTCACCGAGCAGTACTTC; clone_size: few; d_call: -; v_call: TRBV9; j_call: TRBJ2-7
cdr3_aa: CASSAPGQGATEAFF; cdr3_nt: TGTGCCAGCAGTGCCCCGGGACAGGGCGCCACTGAAGCTTTCTTT; clone_size: -; d_call: TRBD1; v_call: TRBV12-3/TRBV12-4; j_call: TRBJ1-1
cdr3_aa: CSAGTATGYEQYF; cdr3_nt: TGCAGCGCCGGGACCGCGACGGGGTACGAGCAGTACTTC; clone_size: -; d_call: -; v_call: TRBV29-1; j_call: TRBJ2-7
cdr3_aa: CASSRQGPSPPDTQYF; cdr3_nt: TGCGCCAGCAGCCGACAGGGACCAAGCCCCCCAGATACGCAGTATTTT; clone_size: many; d_call: TRBD1; v_call: TRBV5-1; j_call: TRBJ2-3
cdr3_aa: CAWSVSLRLRGGRYEQYF; cdr3_nt: TGTGCCTGGAGTGTAAGTCTTCGTCTGCGGGGGGGCCGCTACGAGCAGTACTTC; clone_size: many; d_call: TRBD2; v_call: TRBV30; j_call: TRBJ2-7